The 32 T cell receptor beta chains below come from one sample, sequenced in a study of blood T cell repertoires in COVID-19. Clones were read by immunoSEQ multiplex PCR, and TCRdb kept only the in-frame ones, dropping some. This table has tens of thousands of clones, around 78% appearing once. Material: peripheral blood. These receptors were obtained from a human donor in a cohort sampled during active COVID-19.

The chain combines TRBV27 with TRBJ2-7; 8 nucleotides match TRBD2. This CDR3 has 16 residues. Germline CDR1 reads MNHEY; CDR2 reads SMNVEV (reference sequence). J gave up 5 bases and V 3 bases, and 12 bases lay outside the gene matches. The CDR3: CASSLITGTSRDEQYF. The CDR3 bases are TGTGCCAGCAGTTTGATTACCGGGACTAGTCGGGACGAGCAGTACTTC.

The table lists this clone with a few counts. The rearrangement uses TRBV28 and TRBJ2-7; 9 bases agree with TRBD2. CDR1 MDHEN and CDR2 SYDVKM come from the germline V gene. V was clipped by 6 bases and J by 2 bases; unmatched bases: 26. CDR3 length equals 21 residues. This chain's CDR3 is CASRKSLASSTGEREAYEQYF. CDR3 in DNA: TGTGCCAGCAGAAAAAGCCTCGCCAGCTCCACTGGGGAGCGGGAGGCCTACGAGCAGTACTTC.

The chain couples TRBV10-2 to TRBJ1-3; D gene unclear. Germline values: CDR1 WSHSY, CDR2 SAAADI. Trimming removed 4 bases at V and 4 bases at J, with 8 bases between. This CDR3 comprises 13 residues. The CDR3 protein is CASSGQFGNTIYF. The CDR3 DNA follows: TGCGCCAGCAGTGGGCAGTTCGGAAACACCATATATTTT.

The chain links TRBV6-2 or TRBV6-3 to TRBJ2-7, with TRBD1 identical over 12 bases. The germline CDR1 and CDR2 sequences are MNHEY and SVGEGT. V was pared by 8 bases and J by 2 bases, with 4 bases of the junction left unmatched. The CDR3 sequence is 14 residues long. The CDR3 DNA is TGTGCCAGCCGCCGGGACAGGGGGCCCTACGAGCAGTACTTC. Residues: CASRRDRGPYEQYF.

V gene TRBV27 combines with J gene TRBJ2-3, with 7 positions matching TRBD1. J gave up 5 bases and V 5 bases, and 10 bases lay outside the gene matches. The CDR3 consists of 15 residues. CDR1 MNHEY and CDR2 SMNVEV come from the germline V gene (reference sequence). CDR3 sequence reads: CASSERQGLGDTQYF. The CDR3 region has the DNA TGTGCCAGCAGTGAACGACAGGGCCTGGGAGATACGCAGTATTTT.

J is TRBJ1-1 and V is TRBV4-3, with 8 positions matching TRBD1. Trimming took 3 bases from V and 8 from J; bases not matched to a gene: 8. The CDR3 has 14 amino acids. The V gene's germline CDR1 is LGHNA and CDR2 YSLEER. The CDR3 here is CASSHKTGVMEAFF. CDR3 in DNA: TGCGCCAGCAGCCACAAGACAGGGGTAATGGAAGCTTTCTTT.

The sample holds one count of this clone. This chain links TRBV6-4 with TRBJ2-5; D is perhaps TRBD2 (5 bases). The germline gives CDR1 MRHNA, CDR2 SNTAGT. Trimming took off 5 bases at V and 5 bases at J, with 12 bases between the two ends. CDR3 size: 13 residues. The CDR3 loop reads CASSFEGYETQYF. DNA of the CDR3: TGTGCCAGCAGTTTCGAGGGTTACGAGACCCAGTACTTC.

This clone was counted a single time. V and J are TRBV30 and TRBJ1-4; 10 positions match TRBD1. CDR3 length: 16 amino acids. Per germline, CDR1 GTSNPN and CDR2 SVGIG (reference sequence). Trimming took 3 bases from V and 8 from J; bases not matched to a gene: 12. The CDR3 DNA is TGTGCCTGGAGCCTACCGGGACAGGGGAGCCGCGAAAAACTGTTTTTT. Its protein is CAWSLPGQGSREKLFF.

The CDR3 sequence: CASSQDPGHYRGQGYEQYF. DNA of the CDR3: TGCGCCAGCAGCCAAGATCCTGGCCATTACAGGGGGCAAGGTTACGAGCAGTACTTC. The chain recombines TRBV4-1 with TRBJ2-7; TRBD1 agrees at 9 bases. The V and J ends lost 0 bases and 4 bases, in that order; junction bases with no gene match: 16. Germline V gene lookup returns CDR1 MGHRA and CDR2 YSYEKL. The CDR3 length is 19 residues.

The chain recombines TRBV23-1 with TRBJ1-6, with TRBD1 matching 8 bases. TRBV23-1 is placed among ORFs of uncertain function. Losses at the gene ends were 6 bases for V and 5 bases for J; bases not matched to a gene: 3. The CDR3 covers 14 residues. For the CDR3, the DNA is TGCGCCAGCAGGATGGGACAGGATAATTCACCCCTCCACTTT. Translated, it gives CASRMGQDNSPLHF.

This clone was seen a handful of times. The chain couples TRBV7-9 to TRBJ1-5; D perhaps matches TRBD1 (6 bases). V was trimmed by 5 bases and J by 9 bases, leaving 11 bases between them. The CDR3 has 12 residues. Germline assignment: CDR1 SEHNR and CDR2 FQNEAQ (reference sequence). The DNA for the CDR3 is TGTGCCAGCAGCCCAGGGGCAGGGCCCCAGCATTTT. As protein: CASSPGAGPQHF.

This clone is medium-sized by share. This chain uses TRBV29-1 with TRBJ2-7; D is perhaps TRBD1 (6 bases). V was shortened by 1 base and J by 3 bases, with 10 bases between the two germline ends. The V gene's germline CDR1 is SQVTM and CDR2 ANQGSEA. This CDR3 is built from 13 residues. The CDR3 DNA reads TGCAGCGTTGAAGGGTCCAGGGGCTACGAGCAGTACTTC. Amino acid sequence: CSVEGSRGYEQYF.

The V call is TRBV7-2, the J call TRBJ2-7; 13 bases match TRBD2. The CDR3 spans 15 residues. Per germline, CDR1 SGHTA and CDR2 FQGNSA. Trimming took 3 bases from V and 5 from J; bases not matched to a gene: 4. CDR3: CASSFRTSGRHEQYF. The DNA of the CDR3 is TGTGCCAGCAGCTTCCGGACTAGCGGGAGACACGAGCAGTACTTC.

The chain employs TRBV6-5 and TRBJ2-5, with D possibly being TRBD2 (7 bases). Trimming took 6 bases from V and 5 from J, leaving 10 bases between them. The V gene's germline CDR1 is MNHEY and CDR2 SVGAGI. The CDR3 has 12 amino acids. DNA of the CDR3: TGTGCCAGCAGAGAGGGGGGGGAGACCCAGTACTTC. Translated: CASREGGETQYF.

The genes are TRBV15 and TRBJ1-5; 7 bases align to TRBD1. The V gene's germline CDR1 is LNHNV and CDR2 YYDKDF (reference sequence). The junction had 0 bases not matched to a gene; V was cut back by 0 bases and J by 4 bases. The CDR3 length is 14 residues. The CDR3 region is CATSRDRGNQPQHF. CDR3 coding DNA: TGTGCCACCAGCAGAGACAGGGGGAATCAGCCCCAGCATTTT.

The gene calls are TRBV18 and TRBJ1-1; D is ambiguous. V was clipped by 3 bases and J by 1 base, with 12 bases between them. CDR3 length equals 15 residues. The germline V gene has CDR1 KGHSH and CDR2 LQKENI. In nucleotides, the CDR3 is TGTGCCAGCTCACCGAGCAGAGGATGGAACACTGAAGCTTTCTTT. This codes for CASSPSRGWNTEAFF.

This chain joins TRBV9 and TRBJ2-3; possible D gene TRBD1, 6 bases. V lost 0 bases to trimming and J lost 2 bases, with 10 bases between them. The CDR3 runs to 15 residues. Germline V gene data show CDR1 as SGDLS and CDR2 as YYNGEE. The CDR3: CASSVVGGPTDTQYF. DNA of the CDR3: TGTGCCAGCAGCGTAGTAGGGGGTCCCACAGATACGCAGTATTTT.

This chain uses TRBV2 with TRBJ1-6; 7 bases align to TRBD1. Germline values: CDR1 SNHLY, CDR2 FYNNEI. Losses at the gene ends were 1 base for V and 6 bases for J; bases not matched to a gene: 6. The length of the CDR3 is 16 residues. The CDR3 DNA reads as TGTGCCAGCAGTGAAGAGACAGGGTGGGTTAATTCACCCCTCCACTTT. Translated: CASSEETGWVNSPLHF. Looking up the rest from reference TRBV2 and TRBJ1-6 gives the full variable domain: EPEVTQTPSHQVTQMGQEVILRCVPISNHLYFYWYRQILGQKVEFLVSFYNNEISEKSEIFDDQFSVERPDGSNFTLKIRSTKLEDSAMYFCASSEETGWVNSPLHFGNGTRLTVT.

Here the CDR3 reads CASSDNSRAGDTEAFF. The DNA for the CDR3 is TGTGCCAGCAGTGACAACAGCAGGGCGGGGGACACTGAAGCTTTCTTT. The chain combines TRBV2 with TRBJ1-1; TRBD1 is a possible D gene (5 bases). The germline V gene encodes CDR1 SNHLY and CDR2 FYNNEI. CDR3 length: 16 residues. Trimming took off 3 bases at V and 3 bases at J, with 17 bases between the two ends.

The chain joins TRBV5-6 to TRBJ2-7, with a weak D call TRBD1 (6 bases). Per the germline V gene, CDR1 is SGHDT and CDR2 is YYEEEE. The CDR3 spans 13 residues. Deletions cut 2 bases from V and 2 bases from J, with 8 bases between. This chain's CDR3 is CASSFRQAYEQYF. The DNA of the CDR3 is TGTGCCAGCAGCTTTAGACAGGCCTACGAGCAGTACTTC.

The chain combines TRBV27 with TRBJ2-1; maybe TRBD1 (5 bases). Trimming removed 3 bases at V and 0 bases at J, with 12 bases between. Germline CDR1 MNHEY, CDR2 SMNVEV (reference sequence). This CDR3 contains 16 residues. CDR3 coding DNA: TGTGCCAGCAGTTTTACAGGTCGAAGCTCCTACAATGAGCAGTTCTTC. Protein product: CASSFTGRSSYNEQFF.

This chain uses TRBV7-9 with TRBJ2-7, with a weak D call TRBD1 (6 bases). Germline loops: CDR1 SEHNR, CDR2 FQNEAQ (reference sequence). With 5 bases removed from V and 0 bases from J, the gap between germline ends came to 14 bases. The CDR3 totals 15 residues. The CDR3 loop is CASSPTGIHSYEQYF. The CDR3 region has the DNA TGTGCCAGCAGCCCGACAGGCATCCACTCCTACGAGCAGTACTTC.

This clone was detected a few times. V and J are TRBV19 and TRBJ2-7, with D unresolved. In germline, CDR1 is LNHDA, CDR2 SQIVND (reference sequence). V was clipped by 2 bases and J by 6 bases, with 11 bases between them. CDR3 size: 13 residues. As DNA, the CDR3 is TGTGCCAGTAGTATATCGGTGGTTTCCGAGCAGTACTTC. It yields the protein CASSISVVSEQYF.

The chain couples TRBV24-1 to TRBJ1-5; the D is unclear. Trimming shortened V by 5 bases and J by 0 bases, and 7 bases separated the two germline ends. Germline CDR1 reads KGHDR; CDR2 reads SFDVKD. There are 14 residues in the CDR3. DNA of the CDR3: TGTGCCACCAGTGTGGGGAGTAGCAATCAGCCCCAGCATTTT. Protein sequence: CATSVGSSNQPQHF.

The V gene is TRBV13, the J gene TRBJ2-7; 11 bases are a match to TRBD2. The CDR3 spans 15 residues. Losses at the gene ends were 3 bases for V and 3 bases for J; bases not matched to a gene: 4. Germline V gene data show CDR1 as PRHDT and CDR2 as FYEKMQ (reference sequence). This chain's CDR3 is CASSFSGGVLYEQYF. The CDR3 region has the DNA TGTGCCAGCAGCTTTAGCGGGGGGGTCCTCTACGAGCAGTACTTC.

The chain combines TRBV4-1 with TRBJ1-2; D is perhaps TRBD1 (6 bases). V was shortened by 1 base and J by 8 bases, with 14 bases between the two germline ends. The CDR3 is 14 residues long. Looked up from germline, CDR1 is MGHRA and CDR2 is YSYEKL. The CDR3 DNA sequence: TGCGCCAGCAGCCAAGTCGGGGGAGGGGGAGGCTACACCTTC. Encoded protein: CASSQVGGGGGYTF.

This clone turned up a few times. V is TRBV21-1 and J is TRBJ2-7; the DNA was not used to check the table's D call, TRBD1. TRBV21-1 is a pseudogene locus. The CDR3 length is 13 residues. The CDR3 region has the DNA TGTGCCAGCAGCAAAGACAACTCCTACGAGCAGTACTTC. This sequence encodes CASSKDNSYEQYF.

This chain uses TRBV6-5 with TRBJ1-4, with a weak D call TRBD1 (6 bases). Germline loops: CDR1 MNHEY, CDR2 SVGAGI. V was clipped by 0 bases and J by 5 bases, with 10 bases between them. There are 15 residues in the CDR3. CDR3 DNA: TGTGCCAGCAGTTACTCGGGACACAAAAATGAAAAACTGTTTTTT. Its translation: CASSYSGHKNEKLFF.

The chain couples TRBV27 to TRBJ1-1; maybe TRBD1 (6 bases). The CDR3 spans 13 residues. CDR1 and CDR2 from the germline V gene are MNHEY and SMNVEV (reference sequence). V lost 6 bases, J lost 7 bases, and 15 bases lay in between. CDR3 residues: CASSNQGFNEAFF. CDR3 coding DNA: TGTGCCAGCAGCAACCAGGGGTTTAATGAAGCTTTCTTT.

The chain carries TRBV19 and TRBJ2-7; 10 nucleotides match TRBD1. This CDR3 has 15 amino acids. From germline, CDR1 is LNHDA and CDR2 SQIVND (reference sequence). V was pared by 8 bases and J by 3 bases, with 10 bases of the junction left unmatched. The CDR3 sequence is CASGSIGTGVYEQYF. CDR3 nucleotides: TGTGCCAGTGGTAGTATAGGGACAGGGGTCTACGAGCAGTACTTC.

With regard to this clone: The identical CDR3 is also encoded by other nucleotide sequences in the sample. The V and J genes are TRBV19 and TRBJ1-5, with D tentatively TRBD1 (5 bases). The length of the CDR3 is 13 residues. The V gene's germline CDR1 is LNHDA and CDR2 SQIVND (reference sequence). V was clipped by 3 bases and J by 5 bases, with 8 bases between them. The CDR3 DNA reads TGTGCCAGTAGTATCGGGGGGGATCAGCCCCAGCATTTT. This codes for CASSIGGDQPQHF.

The chain links TRBV7-9 to TRBJ2-7; TRBD1 matches at 8 bases. The CDR3 totals 15 residues. The V segment lost 5 bases and the J segment 0 bases; nucleotides outside the gene matches: 6. Germline CDR1 is SEHNR and CDR2 is FQNEAQ (reference sequence). The CDR3 DNA sequence: TGTGCCAGCAGCACGGACAGGGAGAGCTCCTACGAGCAGTACTTC. It codes for CASSTDRESSYEQYF.